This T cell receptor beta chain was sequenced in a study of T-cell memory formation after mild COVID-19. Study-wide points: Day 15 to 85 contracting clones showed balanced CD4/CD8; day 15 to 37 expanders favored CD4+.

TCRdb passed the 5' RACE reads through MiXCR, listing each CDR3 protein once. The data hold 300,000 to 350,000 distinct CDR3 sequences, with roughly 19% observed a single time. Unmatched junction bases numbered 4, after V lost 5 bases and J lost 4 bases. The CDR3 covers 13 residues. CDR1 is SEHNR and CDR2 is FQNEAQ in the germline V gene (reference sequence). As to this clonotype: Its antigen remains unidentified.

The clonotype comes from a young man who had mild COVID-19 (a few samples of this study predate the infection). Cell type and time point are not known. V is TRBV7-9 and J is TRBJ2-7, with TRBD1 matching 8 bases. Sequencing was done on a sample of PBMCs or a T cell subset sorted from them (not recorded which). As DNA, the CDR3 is TGTGCCAGCAGCGCGGACAGGGAATACGAGCAGTACTTC. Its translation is CASSADREYEQYF.